Following are 18 T cell receptor beta chains from one sample sequenced in a study of cytomegalovirus exposure and HLA in healthy donors (dated by TCRdb to the late 2010s). The library was generated by the immunoSEQ multiplex PCR assay. The multiplex PCR relied on a mix of 60 forward primers for TCR Vbeta segments and 13 reverse primers for TCR Jbeta segments. TCRdb limited this immuneACCESS table to in-frame rearrangements with V and J called. A share of clones is missing; checked studies link under half to unresolved V genes, and the rest is unexplained. The sample table lists 130,000 or so clones, roughly 74% of them with a count of one. The ten most abundant clones make up about 3.1% of the sample. The sequenced material came from PBMCs. The origin of the receptors is a man aged 40-49 years in good health and CMV-seronegative.

This chain connects TRBV11-2 to TRBJ2-1; 9 positions match TRBD1. J gave up 4 bases and V 7 bases, and 8 bases lay outside the gene matches. CDR1 is SGHAT and CDR2 is FQNNGV in the germline V gene. The CDR3 covers 15 residues. CDR3 residues: CASTPTDRGYNEQFF. CDR3 sequence (DNA): TGTGCCAGCACCCCTACGGACAGGGGTTACAATGAGCAGTTCTTC.

This chain uses TRBV4-2 with TRBJ1-5; D remains unclear. From germline, CDR1 is LGHNA and CDR2 YNFKEQ. There are 15 residues in the CDR3. V was trimmed by 1 base and J by 2 bases, leaving 9 bases between them. The CDR3 reads CASSQAAQGNQPQHF. As DNA, the CDR3 is TGTGCCAGCAGCCAAGCTGCCCAGGGCAATCAGCCCCAGCATTTT.

This clone has a single count. The chain uses TRBV9 and TRBJ1-2; possibly TRBD1 for D (6 bases). The CDR3 contains 15 residues. The V end lost 3 bases, the J end lost 4 bases, and 16 bases lay between the germline ends. Germline V gene data show CDR1 as SGDLS and CDR2 as YYNGEE. The CDR3, as DNA: TGTGCCAGCAGCGATTCTGGGGGCTACGGCTATGGCTACACCTTC. It yields the protein CASSDSGGYGYGYTF. The variable domain in full, completed from reference TRBV9 and TRBJ1-2, reads DSGVTQTPKHLITATGQRVTLRCSPRSGDLSVYWYQQSLDQGLQFLIQYYNGEERAKGNILERFSAQQFPDLHSELNLSSLELGDSALYFCASSDSGGYGYGYTFGSGTRLTVV.

Only a few counts were recorded for this clone. The chain is built from TRBV6-6 and TRBJ1-1; a weak D match, TRBD1 (6 bases). CDR1 and CDR2 (germline): MNHNY, SVGAGI (reference sequence). Trimming removed 4 bases from V and 2 bases from J, with 11 bases in between. CDR3 length equals 14 residues. CDR3 sequence: CASSWDTENTEAFF. CDR3 nucleotides: TGTGCCAGCAGTTGGGACACCGAAAACACTGAAGCTTTCTTT.

J is TRBJ2-1 and V is TRBV5-1; D is ambiguous. Germline lookup yields CDR1 SGHRS and CDR2 YFSETQ. The CDR3 sequence is 14 residues long. V lost 7 bases and J lost 2, with 13 bases in between. As DNA, the CDR3 is TGCGCCAGCCACTCGGGTAGACCCTACAATGAGCAGTTCTTC. Its protein is CASHSGRPYNEQFF.

In this sample, this clone turned up a few times. This rearrangement joins TRBV11-2 to TRBJ2-7, with 10 bases that match TRBD1. Unmatched junction bases numbered 7, after V lost 5 bases and J lost 3 bases. The CDR3 extends over 15 amino acids. Germline V gene data show CDR1 as SGHAT and CDR2 as FQNNGV. In nucleotides, the CDR3 is TGTGCCAGCAGCACCGGACAGGGGGGGGTCTACGAGCAGTACTTC. As protein: CASSTGQGGVYEQYF.

J is TRBJ2-7 and V is TRBV4-1, with 14 bases that match TRBD2. The V gene end was trimmed by 3 bases and the J gene end by 3 bases; junction bases not matched to a gene: 10. The CDR3 runs 18 residues. Germline CDR1 is MGHRA and CDR2 is YSYEKL. CDR3 residues: CASSQYPPGTSGGYEQYF. CDR3 sequence (DNA): TGCGCCAGCAGCCAGTACCCCCCCGGGACTAGCGGGGGCTACGAGCAGTACTTC.

This chain uses TRBV7-9 with TRBJ1-2; TRBD1 matches 9 bases. The CDR3 loop spans 13 amino acids. Losses at the gene ends were 7 bases for V and 8 bases for J; bases not matched to a gene: 8. Germline CDR1 and CDR2: SEHNR and FQNEAQ (reference sequence). CDR3 coding DNA: TGTGCCAGCACCGAGGACAGGGGCCTCGGCTACACCTTC. This encodes CASTEDRGLGYTF.

The chain links TRBV19 to TRBJ2-6; D remains ambiguous. This CDR3 has 16 amino acids. The germline gives CDR1 LNHDA, CDR2 SQIVND (reference sequence). The ends were cut back, 7 bases at V and 2 bases at J, with 15 bases in the middle. CDR3 nucleotide sequence: TGTGCCAGTACAAGTCCCCGGTTACCTGGGGCCAACGTCCTGACTTTC. Translated, it gives CASTSPRLPGANVLTF.

In this sample, this clone turned up a few times. This chain's CDR3 is CASSFSVLGSPLHF. Here the CDR3 DNA reads TGTGCCAGCAGCTTTTCAGTCCTAGGTTCACCCCTCCACTTT. The chain combines TRBV7-2 with TRBJ1-6; D is undetermined. The CDR3 has 14 residues. The V and J ends lost 3 bases and 9 bases respectively, with 12 bases between them. From germline, CDR1 is SGHTA and CDR2 FQGNSA.

The chain recombines TRBV7-9 with TRBJ1-1; tentatively, D is TRBD1 (5 bases). From germline, CDR1 is SEHNR and CDR2 FQNEAQ (reference sequence). Trimming cost V 5 bases and J 8 bases, with 9 bases left between them. The CDR3 contains 11 residues. The CDR3 region is CASSLRQEAFF. The CDR3 nucleotides are TGTGCCAGCAGCCTTCGACAGGAAGCTTTCTTT.

The V gene is TRBV28, the J gene TRBJ2-5, with D maybe TRBD1 (6 bases). With 2 bases removed from V and 7 bases from J, the gap between germline ends came to 26 bases. There are 18 residues in the CDR3. Germline V gene sequence: CDR1 MDHEN, CDR2 SYDVKM. CDR3 sequence: CASSLTPRTGRWARTQYF. The DNA for the CDR3 is TGTGCCAGCAGTTTAACCCCCCGAACAGGGCGTTGGGCCAGGACCCAGTACTTC.

J is TRBJ1-4 and V is TRBV9, with D possibly matching TRBD1 (6 bases). Germline CDR1 is SGDLS and CDR2 is YYNGEE. The CDR3 length is 15 residues. V lost 3 bases and J 6 bases, leaving 15 bases between the germline ends. The CDR3 protein is CASSARTDLDEKLFF. CDR3 DNA: TGTGCCAGCAGCGCCCGGACAGATTTAGATGAAAAACTGTTTTTT.

This clone was seen a few times. The chain couples TRBV6-5 to TRBJ1-6, with D uncertain. CDR3 length equals 14 residues. Germline V gives CDR1 MNHEY, CDR2 SVGAGI. Trimming stripped 8 bases from V and 10 bases from J, with 18 bases between. In nucleotides, the CDR3 is TGTGCCAGCCCACTCAGGAGGTTCAGGTCACCCCTCCACTTT. Amino acids: CASPLRRFRSPLHF.

The chain is built from TRBV6-1 and TRBJ2-5; weak D call: TRBD2 (6 bases). The assigned J gene may be wrong: the sequence end matches TRBJ2-7 better. This CDR3 comprises 14 residues. CDR1 and CDR2 from the germline V gene are MNHNS and SASEGT. The chain's CDR3 is CASRREDSSYEQYF. CDR3 DNA sequence: TGTGCCAGCAGGAGGGAGGATAGCTCCTACGAGCAGTACTTC.

The gene calls are TRBV10-3 and TRBJ1-1; a possible D gene is TRBD1 (5 bases). Looked up from germline, CDR1 is ENHRY and CDR2 is SYGVKD. Trimming removed 5 bases from V and 9 bases from J, with 13 bases in between. This CDR3 is built from 12 residues. The CDR3 bases are TGTGCCATCAGTTTCTCGGGGGTGAAAGCTTTCTTT. Its translation is CAISFSGVKAFF.

This chain joins TRBV30 and TRBJ1-1, with 7 bases fitting TRBD1. After removal of 0 bases from V and 3 bases from J, the junction contained 4 bases not matched to a gene. CDR1 and CDR2 (germline): GTSNPN, SVGIG (reference sequence). The CDR3 contains 14 residues. The CDR3 nucleotides are TGTGCCTGGAGTGTTGACAGGGAGGACACTGAAGCTTTCTTT. Translation: CAWSVDREDTEAFF.

This chain links TRBV19 with TRBJ1-1, with D possibly TRBD1 on 6 matching bases. Trimming removed 7 bases from V and 1 base from J, with 13 bases in between. This CDR3 region has 14 residues. Germline V gene data show CDR1 as LNHDA and CDR2 as SQIVND (reference sequence). The CDR3 DNA reads as TGTGCCAGTAAGCGGGGGGCAGGGAACACTGAAGCTTTCTTT. Translating it yields CASKRGAGNTEAFF.